Following are 12 T cell receptor beta chains from one sample sequenced in a study of blood T cell repertoires in COVID-19 (dated by TCRdb to 2018 to 2020). The library relied on the immunoSEQ multiplex PCR assay. In its TCRdb copy, this immuneACCESS table keeps in-frame sequences only and misses some clones. Where compared with another copy, unresolved V genes explain less than half of these, and the others have no known cause. Here the sample has 350,000 to 550,000 clones; roughly 87% occur a single time. Nearly 2% of the sample rests with the top ten. The sample was PBMCs or T cells enriched from blood (not recorded which). The receptors here all came from a woman aged 18-30 years with acute COVID-19.

This clone was picked up one time. The V and J genes are TRBV4-2 and TRBJ2-3; 9 bases are shared with TRBD2. Trimming cost V 0 bases and J 3 bases; bases outside gene matches: 7. CDR1 and CDR2 from the germline V gene are LGHNA and YNFKEQ. CDR3 length equals 17 residues. CDR3 sequence: CASSQDFAGGPTDTQYF. The CDR3 DNA follows: TGTGCCAGCAGCCAAGATTTCGCGGGGGGGCCAACAGATACGCAGTATTTT.

The genes are TRBV27 and TRBJ2-1; the match to TRBD1 covers 7 bases. Germline trimming cut 2 bases from V and 4 bases from J; bases unmatched to any gene: 5. CDR3 size: 15 residues. Germline CDR1 MNHEY, CDR2 SMNVEV (reference sequence). The CDR3 loop reads CASSLKGAFYNEQFF. Written as DNA, the CDR3 is TGTGCCAGCAGTTTAAAGGGGGCCTTTTACAATGAGCAGTTCTTC.

The V gene is TRBV7-8, the J gene TRBJ1-1; the D gene is possibly TRBD1 (6 bases). The CDR3 has 16 residues. CDR1 and CDR2 (germline): SGHVS, FQNEAQ. With 5 bases removed from V and 4 bases from J, the gap between germline ends came to 20 bases. The CDR3 reads CASSPIPDRWGTEAFF. The CDR3 bases are TGTGCCAGCAGCCCCATACCTGACAGGTGGGGCACTGAAGCTTTCTTT.

The chain uses TRBV27 and TRBJ1-1; D ambiguous. This CDR3 spans 14 amino acids. The germline CDR1 and CDR2 sequences are MNHEY and SMNVEV (reference sequence). V was shortened by 3 bases and J by 1 base, with 9 bases between the two germline ends. The CDR3 region has the DNA TGTGCCAGCAGTTTGAGCCGAGCGAACACTGAAGCTTTCTTT. Protein: CASSLSRANTEAFF.

The chain links TRBV27 to TRBJ2-5, with TRBD1 matching over 7 bases. V was pared by 6 bases and J by 1 base, with 5 bases of the junction left unmatched. CDR1 and CDR2 (germline): MNHEY, SMNVEV (reference sequence). The CDR3 spans 14 residues. CDR3 in amino acids: CASRKTGLQETQYF. For the CDR3, the DNA is TGTGCCAGCAGAAAGACAGGGCTCCAAGAGACCCAGTACTTC.

The genes are TRBV12-5 and TRBJ2-1, with a tentative D call TRBD2 (6 bases). CDR3 size: 21 residues. V was pared by 0 bases and J by 0 bases, with 24 bases between. CDR1 LGHNT and CDR2 FRNRAP come from the germline V gene. This chain's CDR3 is CASGLVQKSGLWNSSYNEQFF. The CDR3 DNA reads TGTGCTAGTGGTTTGGTCCAAAAAAGCGGGCTCTGGAACAGCTCCTACAATGAGCAGTTCTTC. Full variable domain (outside the CDR3, taken from reference TRBV12-5 and TRBJ2-1): DARVTQTPRHKVTEMGQEVTMRCQPILGHNTVFWYRQTMMQGLELLAYFRNRAPLDDSGMPKDRFSAEMPDATLATLKIQPSEPRDSAVYFCASGLVQKSGLWNSSYNEQFFGPGTRLTVL.

V is TRBV5-1 and J is TRBJ2-1, with 10 bases aligning to TRBD1. Germline-derived CDR1 and CDR2 are SGHRS and YFSETQ. With V trimmed by 0 bases and J by 0 bases, 6 bases remained unmatched. There are 18 residues in the CDR3. CDR3 in amino acids: CASSLGQGAFSSYNEQFF. The CDR3 DNA is TGCGCCAGCAGCTTGGGACAGGGGGCCTTTTCCTCCTACAATGAGCAGTTCTTC.

This chain links TRBV11-2 with TRBJ2-1, with D maybe TRBD1 (7 bases). The CDR3 runs 15 residues. V was pared by 7 bases and J by 4 bases, with 17 bases between. Germline V gene data show CDR1 as SGHAT and CDR2 as FQNNGV. The CDR3 DNA sequence: TGTGCCAGCACCCCGGGGGACAGCCAGTACAATGAGCAGTTCTTC. It codes for CASTPGDSQYNEQFF. Drawing the rest from reference TRBV11-2 and TRBJ2-1, the complete variable domain is EAGVAQSPRYKIIEKRQSVAFWCNPISGHATLYWYQQILGQGPKLLIQFQNNGVVDDSQLPKDRFSAERLKGVDSTLKIQPAKLEDSAVYLCASTPGDSQYNEQFFGPGTRLTVL.

This clone has just one count. The chain links TRBV7-3 to TRBJ1-6, with unresolved D. The germline CDR1 and CDR2 sequences are SGHTA and FQGTGA. CDR3 size: 16 residues. V lost 1 base to trimming and J lost 7 bases, with 14 bases between them. The CDR3 DNA follows: TGTGCCAGCAGCTTAATAGGCGGGGAAGGGAATTCACCCCTCCACTTT. Residues: CASSLIGGEGNSPLHF.

The V call is TRBV9, the J call TRBJ1-2, with D possibly being TRBD1 (5 bases). Trimming stripped 3 bases from V and 5 bases from J, with 17 bases between. This CDR3 is built from 15 residues. Germline CDR1 and CDR2: SGDLS and YYNGEE. DNA of the CDR3: TGTGCCAGCAGCGAGGGTGGGGGGTCCTCTTATGGCTACACCTTC. It encodes CASSEGGGSSYGYTF. Drawing the rest from reference TRBV9 and TRBJ1-2, the complete variable domain is DSGVTQTPKHLITATGQRVTLRCSPRSGDLSVYWYQQSLDQGLQFLIQYYNGEERAKGNILERFSAQQFPDLHSELNLSSLELGDSALYFCASSEGGGSSYGYTFGSGTRLTVV.

V gene TRBV28 combines with J gene TRBJ1-2; 7 bases are a match to TRBD1. Trimming removed 2 bases from V and 2 bases from J; junction bases left unmatched: 8. The CDR3 length is 16 residues. In germline, CDR1 is MDHEN, CDR2 SYDVKM. The CDR3 DNA reads as TGTGCCAGCAGTTTAGGACAGGCCATCATAAACTATGGCTACACCTTC. Translation: CASSLGQAIINYGYTF.

The V call is TRBV3-1 (or the pseudogene TRBV3-2), the J call TRBJ1-1; a possible D gene is TRBD1 (6 bases). The germline V gene has CDR1 LGHDT and CDR2 YNNKEL (reference sequence). The CDR3 contains 13 residues. V was cut by 8 bases and J by 4 bases, with 14 bases left in between. The chain's CDR3 is CASQQGAATEAFF. The CDR3 bases are TGTGCCAGCCAACAGGGAGCGGCCACTGAAGCTTTCTTT.